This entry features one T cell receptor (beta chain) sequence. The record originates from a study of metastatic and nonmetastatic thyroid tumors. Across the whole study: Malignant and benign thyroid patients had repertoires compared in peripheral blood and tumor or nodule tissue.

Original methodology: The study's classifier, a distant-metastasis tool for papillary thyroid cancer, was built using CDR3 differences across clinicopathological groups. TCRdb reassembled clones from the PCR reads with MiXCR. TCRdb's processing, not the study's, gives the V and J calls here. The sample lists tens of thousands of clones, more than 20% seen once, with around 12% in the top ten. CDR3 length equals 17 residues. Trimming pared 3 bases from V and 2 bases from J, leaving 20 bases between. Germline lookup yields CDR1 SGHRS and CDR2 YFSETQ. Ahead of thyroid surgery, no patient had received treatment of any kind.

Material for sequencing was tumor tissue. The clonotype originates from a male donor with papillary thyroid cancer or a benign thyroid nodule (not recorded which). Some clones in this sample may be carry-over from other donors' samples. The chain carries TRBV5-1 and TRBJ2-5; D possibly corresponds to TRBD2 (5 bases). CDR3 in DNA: TGCGCCAGCAGCTCTATTGGACTGTCGGGAAGTCAAGAGACCCAGTACTTC. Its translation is CASSSIGLSGSQETQYF.